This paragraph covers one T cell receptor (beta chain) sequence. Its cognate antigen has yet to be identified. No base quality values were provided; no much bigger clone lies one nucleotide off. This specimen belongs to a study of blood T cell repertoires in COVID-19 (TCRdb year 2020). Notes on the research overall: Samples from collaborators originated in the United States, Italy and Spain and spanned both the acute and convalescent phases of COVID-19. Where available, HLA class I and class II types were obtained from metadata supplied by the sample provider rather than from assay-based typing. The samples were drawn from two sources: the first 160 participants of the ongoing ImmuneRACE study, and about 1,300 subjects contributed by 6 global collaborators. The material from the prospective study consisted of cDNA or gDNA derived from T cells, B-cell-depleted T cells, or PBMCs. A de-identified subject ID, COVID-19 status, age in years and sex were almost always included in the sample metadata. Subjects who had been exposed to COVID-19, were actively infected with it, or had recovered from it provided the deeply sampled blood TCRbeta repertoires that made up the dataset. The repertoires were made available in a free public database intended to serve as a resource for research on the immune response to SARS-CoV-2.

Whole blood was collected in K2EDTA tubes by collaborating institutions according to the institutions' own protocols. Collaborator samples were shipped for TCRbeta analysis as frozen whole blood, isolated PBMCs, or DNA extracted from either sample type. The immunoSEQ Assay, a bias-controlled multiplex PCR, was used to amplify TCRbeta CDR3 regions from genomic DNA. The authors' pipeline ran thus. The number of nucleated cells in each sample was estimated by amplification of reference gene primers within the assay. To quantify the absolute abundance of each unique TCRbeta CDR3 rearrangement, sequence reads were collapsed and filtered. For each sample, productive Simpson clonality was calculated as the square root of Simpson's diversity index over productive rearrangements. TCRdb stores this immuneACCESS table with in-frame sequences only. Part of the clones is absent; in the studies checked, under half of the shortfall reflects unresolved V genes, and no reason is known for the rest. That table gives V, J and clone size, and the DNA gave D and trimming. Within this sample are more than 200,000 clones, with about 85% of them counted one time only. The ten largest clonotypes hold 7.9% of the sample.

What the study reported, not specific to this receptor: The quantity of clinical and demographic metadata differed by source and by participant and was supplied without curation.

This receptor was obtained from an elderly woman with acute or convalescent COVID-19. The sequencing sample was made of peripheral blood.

Here the CDR3 is given as CASSLGANTEAFF. The nucleotide sequence is TGTGCCAGCAGCTTAGGGGCCAACACTGAAGCTTTCTTT. The chain was built from TRBV7-3 and TRBJ1-1; D gene: possibly TRBD1, on 5 matching bases. Reading from cysteine to phenylalanine, the CDR3 counts 13 amino acids. Just the 39-base CDR3 DNA is kept, in frame starting at base 1. In the germline V gene, CDR1 corresponds to SGHTA and CDR2 to FQGTGA. V is shortened by 2 bases, J by 2 bases, and the region joining them spans 6 bases.